Following are 19 T cell receptor beta chains from one sample sequenced in a study of T cells in Graves' hyperthyroidism and ophthalmopathy. The CDR3 regions of TCR beta were amplified from RNA transcripts. First-round RT-PCR with HTBI primers amplified the TCR CDR3 region. Each CDR3 protein gets one entry after TCRdb re-called the multiplex PCR reads with MiXCR. The sample comprises 450,000 to 500,000 distinct CDR3 sequences, 22% of which are singletons, and 45% to 50% rests with the top ten. The sequencing input was blood. The source of these receptors is a woman in her seventies with Graves' ophthalmopathy.

This clonotype was seen only a few times. This chain connects TRBV5-8 to TRBJ1-4; D uncertain. Germline CDR1 SGHTS, CDR2 YDEGEE. This CDR3 region has 14 residues. V was cut by 4 bases and J by 8 bases, with 15 bases left in between. Here the CDR3 reads CASSLGRWSEKLFF. CDR3 DNA: TGTGCCAGCAGCCTCGGACGATGGTCCGAAAAACTGTTTTTT.

This clonotype has just a few counts. The chain carries TRBV29-1 and TRBJ2-7; tentatively, D is TRBD2 (5 bases). The CDR3 length is 12 residues. Per germline, CDR1 SQVTM and CDR2 ANQGSEA. CDR3 in DNA: TGCAGTGTCCAAGGACTCTACGGCGAGCAGTACTTC. It specifies CSVQGLYGEQYF.

This clonotype was detected ten times or more. The chain couples TRBV18 to TRBJ1-5; tentative D call: TRBD1 (6 bases). The ends were cut back, 3 bases at V and 5 bases at J, with 14 bases in the middle. The CDR3 contains 15 residues. CDR1 KGHSH and CDR2 LQKENI come from the germline V gene. Here the CDR3 reads CASSPSWTEDQPQHF. DNA of the CDR3: TGTGCCAGCTCACCTTCGTGGACAGAGGATCAGCCCCAGCATTTT.

This clonotype showed up just a few times. The chain employs TRBV5-1 and TRBJ1-4; TRBD1 aligns across 8 bases. The CDR3 has 15 amino acids. V lost 4 bases to trimming and J lost 8 bases; unmatched junction nucleotides: 10. Germline V CDR1 and CDR2: SGHRS, YFSETQ. The CDR3 loop reads CASSQQGQEGEKLFF. The CDR3 region has the DNA TGCGCCAGCAGCCAGCAGGGACAGGAGGGCGAAAAACTGTTTTTT. Full variable domain (rest looked up from reference TRBV5-1 and TRBJ1-4): KAGVTQTPRYLIKTRGQQVTLSCSPISGHRSVSWYQQTPGQGLQFLFEYFSETQRNKGNFPGRFSGRQFSNSRSEMNVSTLELGDSALYLCASSQQGQEGEKLFFGSGTQLSVL.

At least ten counts were recorded for this clonotype. This chain links TRBV7-8 with TRBJ2-3; perhaps TRBD2 as D (5 bases). V lost 7 bases, J lost 2 bases, and 13 bases lay in between. Germline CDR1 reads SGHVS; CDR2 reads FQNEAQ. The CDR3 runs 14 residues. The DNA for the CDR3 is TGTGCCAGCAAGAGGGAACAGATCACAGATACGCAGTATTTT. It specifies CASKREQITDTQYF.

The V call is TRBV4-1, the J call TRBJ1-2; D unresolved. Trimming stripped 1 base from V and 2 bases from J, with 8 bases between. Germline lookup yields CDR1 MGHRA and CDR2 YSYEKL. The CDR3 has 14 residues. The CDR3 coding sequence is TGCGCCAGCAGCCAAGTGGCGCAAAACTATGGCTACACCTTC. It encodes CASSQVAQNYGYTF.

The V and J genes are TRBV10-2 and TRBJ1-5; D is unresolved. CDR1 and CDR2 (germline): WSHSY, SAAADI. This CDR3 is 13 amino acids long. V lost 3 bases to trimming and J lost 5 bases, with 8 bases between them. The CDR3 region is CASSDWRDQPQHF. CDR3 in DNA: TGCGCCAGCAGTGATTGGAGGGATCAGCCCCAGCATTTT.

This clonotype appeared many times. The chain recombines TRBV6-2 or TRBV6-3 with TRBJ2-5, with TRBD1 identical over 8 bases. The J segment lost 5 bases and the V segment lost 6 bases, leaving 8 bases of the junction unmatched. CDR3 size: 14 residues. From germline, CDR1 is MNHEY and CDR2 SVGEGT. Written as DNA, the CDR3 is TGTGCCAGCAGCTTGGACAGGGTGGTTGAGACCCAGTACTTC. Translated: CASSLDRVVETQYF.

This clonotype was counted at least ten times. The chain has TRBV28 and TRBJ2-7; D is possibly TRBD1 (6 bases). Germline CDR1 and CDR2: MDHEN and SYDVKM. V lost 2 bases and J 2 bases, leaving 10 bases between the germline ends. This CDR3 is built from 14 residues. CDR3: CASSLTGYAYEQYF. CDR3 nucleotides: TGTGCCAGCAGTTTAACAGGGTACGCCTACGAGCAGTACTTC.

The chain is built from TRBV3-1 and TRBJ1-2, with D maybe TRBD1 (5 bases). V was clipped by 9 bases and J by 5 bases, with 25 bases between them. CDR1 is LGHDT and CDR2 is YNNKEL in the germline V gene (reference sequence). This CDR3 has 16 residues. The CDR3 DNA sequence: TGTGCCAGTTCCCCCGTGGCGTGGCAGGGCCCTTATGGCTACACCTTC. Amino acids: CASSPVAWQGPYGYTF. Looking up the rest from reference TRBV3-1 and TRBJ1-2 gives the full variable domain: DTAVSQTPKYLVTQMGNDKSIKCEQNLGHDTMYWYKQDSKKFLKIMFSYNNKELIINETVPNRFSPKSPDKAHLNLHINSLELGDSAVYFCASSPVAWQGPYGYTFGSGTRLTVV.

This clonotype has only a few counts. V is TRBV5-4 and J is TRBJ2-1; D may be TRBD2 (5 bases). The germline CDR1 and CDR2 sequences are SGHNT and YYREEE (reference sequence). Trimming pared 3 bases from V and 2 bases from J, leaving 9 bases between. The CDR3 has 14 amino acids. The CDR3 nucleotides read TGTGCCAGCAGCTGGACTGCTACCTACAATGAGCAGTTCTTC. Translating it yields CASSWTATYNEQFF.

This clonotype has just a few counts. The chain links TRBV5-1 to TRBJ2-7, with TRBD1 identical over 9 bases. Looked up from germline, CDR1 is SGHRS and CDR2 is YFSETQ. V lost 4 bases and J lost 1; bases outside the gene matches: 6. CDR3 length equals 15 residues. CDR3 sequence: CASSPEGQGSYEQYF. In DNA, the CDR3 is TGCGCCAGCAGCCCGGAGGGACAGGGATCCTACGAGCAGTACTTC.

The rearrangement uses TRBV19 and TRBJ1-5, with TRBD1 matching over 9 bases. Germline V lookup: CDR1 LNHDA, CDR2 SQIVND (reference sequence). V was clipped by 9 bases and J by 4 bases; unmatched bases: 13. CDR3 length: 16 residues. CDR3 in amino acids: CASRTGGYIENQPQHF. The CDR3 bases are TGTGCCAGCCGCACAGGGGGCTATATCGAAAATCAGCCCCAGCATTTT. Looking up the rest from reference TRBV19 and TRBJ1-5 gives the full variable domain: DGGITQSPKYLFRKEGQNVTLSCEQNLNHDAMYWYRQDPGQGLRLIYYSQIVNDFQKGDIAEGYSVSREKKESFPLTVTSAQKNPTAFYLCASRTGGYIENQPQHFGDGTRLSIL.

There are many counts of this clonotype. The genes are TRBV7-2 and TRBJ2-1, with D perhaps assigned TRBD1 or TRBD2 (5 bases each). Trimming pared 6 bases from V and 7 bases from J, leaving 16 bases between. The CDR3 spans 14 residues. CDR1 SGHTA and CDR2 FQGNSA come from the germline V gene. DNA for the CDR3: TGTGCCAGCAGGACCGGGACCCCGAGGAATGAGCAGTTCTTC. Translated, it gives CASRTGTPRNEQFF.

This chain links TRBV11-2 with TRBJ1-2; 10 bases agree with TRBD1. The CDR3 runs 17 residues. After removal of 3 bases from V and 7 bases from J, the junction contained 14 bases not matched to a gene. Germline V gene data show CDR1 as SGHAT and CDR2 as FQNNGV. The CDR3 nucleotides read TGTGCCAGCAGCTTGGACAGGGGGTCGGAACTGGTTCGTGGCTACACCTTC. Amino acids: CASSLDRGSELVRGYTF.

This clonotype was counted only a few times. This rearrangement joins TRBV19 to TRBJ1-1, with 8 bases fitting TRBD1. The CDR3 has 14 residues. V was clipped by 4 bases and J by 11 bases; unmatched bases: 12. Looked up from germline, CDR1 is LNHDA and CDR2 is SQIVND (reference sequence). CDR3 amino acids: CASSTPTGGARAFF. CDR3 in DNA: TGTGCCAGTAGTACACCTACAGGGGGTGCCCGCGCTTTCTTT.

This clonotype has only a few counts. The CDR3 is CASSFQTDTQYF. CDR3 sequence (DNA): TGTGCCAGCAGTTTTCAGACAGATACGCAGTATTTT. The chain links TRBV28 to TRBJ2-3; D not certain. Trimming pared 3 bases from V and 3 bases from J, leaving 4 bases between. The CDR3 is 12 amino acids. The V gene's germline CDR1 is MDHEN and CDR2 SYDVKM.

The chain is built from TRBV6-1 and TRBJ2-7, with D possibly matching TRBD1 (6 bases). The length of the CDR3 is 16 residues. The V end lost 0 bases, the J end lost 12 bases, and 24 bases lay between the germline ends. Germline values: CDR1 MNHNS, CDR2 SASEGT. As DNA, the CDR3 is TGTGCCAGCAGTGAAGCGGCCCGATGGCGGACAGCCGAGGTGTACTTC. Its protein product is CASSEAARWRTAEVYF.

There are many counts of this clonotype. The rearrangement joins TRBV11-2 to TRBJ2-7, with a possible D match to TRBD1 (5 bases). The CDR3 has 12 residues. Germline V gives CDR1 SGHAT, CDR2 FQNNGV. V lost 6 bases, J lost 2 bases, and 8 bases lay in between. CDR3 region: CASSKGTYEQYF. The CDR3 nucleotides read TGTGCCAGCAGTAAGGGGACCTACGAGCAGTACTTC. The whole variable domain, filled in from reference TRBV11-2 and TRBJ2-7, reads EAGVAQSPRYKIIEKRQSVAFWCNPISGHATLYWYQQILGQGPKLLIQFQNNGVVDDSQLPKDRFSAERLKGVDSTLKIQPAKLEDSAVYLCASSKGTYEQYFGPGTRLTVT.